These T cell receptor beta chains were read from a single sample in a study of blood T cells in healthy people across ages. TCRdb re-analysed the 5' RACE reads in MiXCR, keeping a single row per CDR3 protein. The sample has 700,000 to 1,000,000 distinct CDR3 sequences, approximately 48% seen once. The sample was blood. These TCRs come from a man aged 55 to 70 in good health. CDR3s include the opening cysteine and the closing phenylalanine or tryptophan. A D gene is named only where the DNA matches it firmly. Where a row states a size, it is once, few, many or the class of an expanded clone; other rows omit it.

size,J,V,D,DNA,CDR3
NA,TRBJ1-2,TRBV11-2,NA,TGTGCCAGCAGCTTAGAGCGGGACACGAACTATGGCTACACCTTC,CASSLERDTNYGYTF
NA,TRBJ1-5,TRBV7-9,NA,TGTGCCAGCAGCTCACAGGGTATTGGCCAGCATTTT,CASSSQGIGQHF
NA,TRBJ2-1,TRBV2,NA,TGTGCCAGCAGTGAAGAGAGGGGGGTTGAGCAGTTCTTC,CASSEERGVEQFF
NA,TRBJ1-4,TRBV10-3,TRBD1,TGTGCCATCAGCCGCGGGGGGACAGGGGAGTCGGGAAAACTGTTTTTT,CAISRGGTGESGKLFF
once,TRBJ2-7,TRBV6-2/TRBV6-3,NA,TGTGCCAGCCTGAGTGAGGGTTACGAGCAGTACTTC,CASLSEGYEQYF
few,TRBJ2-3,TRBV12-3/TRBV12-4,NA,TGTGCCAGCACCCCCGGGGGGACACGTTCGTATTTT,CASTPGGTRSYF
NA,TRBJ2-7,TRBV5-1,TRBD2,TGCGCCAGCAGCTTGGGCTCCGGCGGGGGGTCTTACAATGAGCAGTACTTC,CASSLGSGGGSYNEQYF
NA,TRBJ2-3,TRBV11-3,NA,TGTGCCAGCAGCTTGAGAGGTGGCTTTAGCACAGATACGCAGTATTTT,CASSLRGGFSTDTQYF
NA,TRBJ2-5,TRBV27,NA,TGTGCCAGCAAACAGGGTGGGGTATGGAATGAGCAGTACTTC,CASKQGGVWNEQYF
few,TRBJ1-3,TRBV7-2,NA,TGTGCCAGCAGCTCCCCCCCGGAACCCTCTGGAAACACCATATATTTT,CASSSPPEPSGNTIYF
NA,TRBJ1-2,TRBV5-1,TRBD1,TGCGCCAGCAGCGTGGGACAGGGGAAAGGTTACACCTTC,CASSVGQGKGYTF
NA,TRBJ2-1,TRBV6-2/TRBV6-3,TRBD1,TGTGCCAGCAGGGTACAGGGGGTCCCCTACAATGAGCAGTTCTTC,CASRVQGVPYNEQFF
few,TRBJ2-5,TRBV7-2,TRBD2,TGTGCCAGCAGCCCAGCGGGGGGGCTGGCAGAGACCCAGTACTTC,CASSPAGGLAETQYF
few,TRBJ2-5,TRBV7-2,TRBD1,TGTGCCAGCAGCTTGCAGGCAGGGGGTGGCGAGACCCAGTACTTC,CASSLQAGGGETQYF
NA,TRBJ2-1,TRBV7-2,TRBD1,TGTGCCAGCAGACCCGGGACAGGGGGCCGATATGAGCAGTTCTTC,CASRPGTGGRYEQFF
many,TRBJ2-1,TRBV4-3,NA,TGCGCCAGCAGCCAAGCCGCGGGGTTCGGTAACAATGAGCAGTTCTTC,CASSQAAGFGNNEQFF
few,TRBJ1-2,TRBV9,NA,TGTGCCAGCAGCGGAACAGGAGGGGGCTACACCTTC,CASSGTGGGYTF
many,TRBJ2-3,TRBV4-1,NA,TGCGCCAGCAGCCAGAGAGACACAGATACGCAGTATTTT,CASSQRDTDTQYF